This T cell receptor (beta chain) appears in the sequencing data of a study of blood T cell repertoires in COVID-19. About the research overall: From T cells, B-cell-depleted T cells, or PBMCs came the material, which was cDNA or gDNA.

The protocol was immunoSEQ multiplex PCR, while the TCRdb copy is restricted to in-frame clones and leaves out a portion. The data hold approximately 300,000 clones, with 92% observed a single time. Across 20 to 25 US areas, participants ranged in age from about 18 to 89 years. CDR1 is LNHDA, CDR2 SQIVND, per germline (reference sequence). The V segment lost 5 bases and the J segment 4 bases; nucleotides outside the gene matches: 3. The CDR3 is 14 amino acids. The chain couples TRBV19 to TRBJ1-2; 11 bases line up with TRBD1. The sample comprised PBMCs or T cells enriched from blood (not recorded which). The TCR was taken from a woman in her 30s who had recovered from COVID-19. Here the CDR3 reads CASSGTGGIYGYTF. In DNA form, the CDR3 reads TGTGCCAGTAGTGGGACAGGGGGGATCTATGGCTACACCTTC.